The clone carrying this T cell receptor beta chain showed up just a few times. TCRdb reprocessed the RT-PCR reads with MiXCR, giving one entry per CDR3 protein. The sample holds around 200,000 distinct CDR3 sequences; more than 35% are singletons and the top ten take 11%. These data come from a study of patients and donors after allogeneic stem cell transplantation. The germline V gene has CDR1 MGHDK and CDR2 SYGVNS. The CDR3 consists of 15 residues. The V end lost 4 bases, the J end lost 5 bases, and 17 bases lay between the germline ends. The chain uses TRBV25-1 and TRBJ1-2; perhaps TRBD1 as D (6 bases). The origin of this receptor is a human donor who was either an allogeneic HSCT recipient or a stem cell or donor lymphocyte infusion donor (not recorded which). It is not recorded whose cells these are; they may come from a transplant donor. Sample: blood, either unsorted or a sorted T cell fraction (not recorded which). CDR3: CASSGGDTYLYGYTF. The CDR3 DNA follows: TGTGCCAGCAGTGGGGGGGACACATACTTGTATGGCTACACCTTC.